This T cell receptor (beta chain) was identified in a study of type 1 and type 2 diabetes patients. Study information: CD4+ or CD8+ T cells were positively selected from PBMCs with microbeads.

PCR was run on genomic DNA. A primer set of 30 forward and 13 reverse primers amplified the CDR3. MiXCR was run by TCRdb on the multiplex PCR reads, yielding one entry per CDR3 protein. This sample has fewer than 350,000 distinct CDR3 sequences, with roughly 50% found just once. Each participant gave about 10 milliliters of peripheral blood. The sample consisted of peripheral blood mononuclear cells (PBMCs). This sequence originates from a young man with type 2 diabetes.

The CDR3 loop reads CASSLGQGGPGQYF. The CDR3 coding sequence is TGTGCCAGCAGCTTAGGTCAAGGGGGCCCTGGGCAGTACTTC. The genes are TRBV7-9 and TRBJ2-7; TRBD1 agrees at 7 bases. CDR3 length: 14 residues. Germline V gene data show CDR1 as SEHNR and CDR2 as FQNEAQ (reference sequence). The trim removed 1 base at V and 9 bases at J, leaving 9 bases unmatched.